This T cell receptor (beta chain) was recorded in a study of radiation and T cells in renal cell carcinoma. The CDR3 is 17 amino acids. From germline, CDR1 is SEHNR and CDR2 FQNEAQ (reference sequence). The V gene end was trimmed by 3 bases and the J gene end by 0 bases; junction bases not matched to a gene: 7. The time point here: blood 2 weeks post-SBRT. As for treatment: 15 Gy SBRT to primary tumor, nephrectomy 4 weeks later. TCRdb keeps only in-frame clones here, not all; method: immunoSEQ multiplex PCR. The profile covers 100,000 to 150,000 clones, with around 90% appearing a single time and 5.5% to 6.5% taken by the ten largest.

The receptor comes from a woman in her seventies with renal cell carcinoma. The gene calls are TRBV7-9 and TRBJ1-1, with TRBD1 matching over 10 bases. The sample consisted of blood, taken from a patient whose treatment included radiotherapy and nephrectomy. The CDR3 DNA reads as TGTGCCAGCAGCTTCCGGGACAGGGGCCTTGTGAACACTGAAGCTTTCTTT. Protein product: CASSFRDRGLVNTEAFF.